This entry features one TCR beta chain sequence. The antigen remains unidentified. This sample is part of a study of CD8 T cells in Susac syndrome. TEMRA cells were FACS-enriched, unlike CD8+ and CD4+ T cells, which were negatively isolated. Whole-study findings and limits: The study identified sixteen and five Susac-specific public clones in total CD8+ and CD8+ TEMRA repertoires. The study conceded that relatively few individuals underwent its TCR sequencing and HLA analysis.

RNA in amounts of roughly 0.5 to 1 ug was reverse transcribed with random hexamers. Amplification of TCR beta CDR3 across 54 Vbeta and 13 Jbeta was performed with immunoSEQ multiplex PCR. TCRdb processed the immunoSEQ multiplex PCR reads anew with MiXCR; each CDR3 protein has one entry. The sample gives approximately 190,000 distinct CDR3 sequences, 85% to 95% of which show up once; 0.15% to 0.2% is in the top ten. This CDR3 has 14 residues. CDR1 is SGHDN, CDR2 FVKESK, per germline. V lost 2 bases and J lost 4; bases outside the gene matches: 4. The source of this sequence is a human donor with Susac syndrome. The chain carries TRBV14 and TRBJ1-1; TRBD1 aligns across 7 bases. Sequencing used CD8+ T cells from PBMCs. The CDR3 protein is CASSQTGDITEAFF. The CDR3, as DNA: TGTGCCAGCAGCCAAACAGGGGATATCACTGAAGCTTTCTTT.